This T cell receptor beta chain derives from a study of cytomegalovirus exposure and HLA in healthy donors. The CDR3 has 16 residues. Germline V CDR1 and CDR2: LNHNV, YYDKDF (reference sequence). The V segment lost 9 bases and the J segment 0 bases; nucleotides outside the gene matches: 7. Points from the study as a whole: Reports indicated that the classifier achieved high specificity and sensitivity in diagnosing cytomegalovirus status.

Regarding this clone: Its antigen is not identified.

Researchers ran the PCR with 60 Vbeta and 13 Jbeta primers. Sequencing was performed with immunoSEQ multiplex PCR; in TCRdb, only in-frame clones are kept and a portion is missing. The table shows 150,000 to 200,000 clones, with around 82% occurring only once. The sequenced material came from PBMCs. The receptor's source is a man between 60 and 70 years old in good health and CMV-seronegative. This chain connects TRBV15 to TRBJ1-4, with 10 bases aligning to TRBD1. CDR3 in amino acids: CATGTGVIATNEKLFF. CDR3 nucleotides: TGTGCCACAGGGACAGGGGTCATTGCAACTAATGAAAAACTGTTTTTT.